This T cell receptor beta chain derives from a study of graft-versus-host responses after intestinal transplantation. With respect to this clone: Its target is unknown.

The CDR3 covers 13 residues. The V end was cut by 8 bases, the J end by 4 bases, with 14 bases between. CDR1 is LGHNA and CDR2 is YSLEER in the germline V gene. Only in-frame clones appear in the TCRdb table, and some are missing; sequencing was by immunoSEQ multiplex PCR. The top ten clones hold around 0.2% of a sample with 130,000 or so clones, 85% to 95% of them seen once. The study's findings and limits: GvH clones appeared in recipient marrow, some first in ileum or blood. Researchers found peak circulating GvH clone levels linked to early post-transplant HvG declines. Clonal ratios of graft-versus-host to host-versus-graft in allografts were high for patients exhibiting graft-donor T cell macrochimerism.

The V gene is TRBV4-3, the J gene TRBJ2-5, with D perhaps matching TRBD1 (5 bases). This clonotype originated in a human donor who received an intestinal transplant. Sample: unstimulated CD4+ T cells sorted from spleen or lymph node cells, taken before intestinal transplant. Here the CDR3 DNA reads TGCGCCAGCTCCCGTGGGGCGAGAGAGACCCAGTACTTC. This sequence encodes CASSRGARETQYF.